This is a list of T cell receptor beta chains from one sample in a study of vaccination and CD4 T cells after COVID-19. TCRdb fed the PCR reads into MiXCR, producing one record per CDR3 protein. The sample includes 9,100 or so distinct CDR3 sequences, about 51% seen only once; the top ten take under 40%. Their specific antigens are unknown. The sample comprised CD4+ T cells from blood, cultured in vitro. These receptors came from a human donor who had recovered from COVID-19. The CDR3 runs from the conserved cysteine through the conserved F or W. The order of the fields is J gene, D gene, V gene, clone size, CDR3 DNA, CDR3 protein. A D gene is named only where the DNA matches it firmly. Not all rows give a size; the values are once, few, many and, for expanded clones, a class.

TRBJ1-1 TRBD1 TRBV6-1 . TGTGCCAGCAGTGGAAACAGGGGAGGGAACACTGAAGCTTTCTTT CASSGNRGGNTEAFF
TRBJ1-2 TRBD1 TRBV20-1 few TGCAGTGCTAGCCGACAGGGGGTGGGTGGCTACACCTTC CSASRQGVGGYTF
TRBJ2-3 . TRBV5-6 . TGTGCCAGCAGCTTAATCAGCACAGATACGCAGTATTTT CASSLISTDTQYF
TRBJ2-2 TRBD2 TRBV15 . TGTGCCACCAGCAGAGATGGAGCGGGAGGGCCATCCGGGGAGCTGTTTTTT CATSRDGAGGPSGELFF
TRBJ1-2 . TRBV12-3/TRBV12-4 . TGTGCCAGCCAAGGGGGTAGGAACTATGGCTACACCTTC CASQGGRNYGYTF
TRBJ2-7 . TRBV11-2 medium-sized TGTGCCAGCAGCTTAGTGTTCGGGGAGCAGTACTTC CASSLVFGEQYF
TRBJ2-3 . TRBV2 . TGTGCCAGCAGTGGGGGGGAGGAATACACAGATACGCAGTATTTT CASSGGEEYTDTQYF
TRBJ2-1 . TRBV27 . TGTGCCAGCAGTTTGGGGGTGAGCTCCTACAATGAGCAGTTCTTC CASSLGVSSYNEQFF
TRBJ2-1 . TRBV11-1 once TGTGCCAGCAGCGCGGACTACGCTACTTACAATGAGCAGTTCTTC CASSADYATYNEQFF
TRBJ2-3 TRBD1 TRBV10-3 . TGTGCCATCAGTTCCGGGACAGTTAACACAGATACGCAGTATTTT CAISSGTVNTDTQYF